One T cell receptor (beta chain) is described in this entry. These data originate in a study of blood T cell repertoires in COVID-19. Study-wide background: Material from acute and convalescent COVID-19 was sourced from the United States, Italy and Spain.

Measured with immunoSEQ multiplex PCR; TCRdb has only the in-frame clones, and not every one. This sample has just over 650,000 clones, with just under 90% found just once. The CDR3 covers 14 residues. Per the germline V gene, CDR1 is DFQATT and CDR2 is SNEGSKA (reference sequence). V shed 3 bases and J 3 bases; nucleotides not matched to a gene: 6. The J gene is TRBJ1-2, the V gene TRBV20-1, with 8 bases identical to TRBD1. Sequencing was done on a sample of peripheral blood. This TCR was recovered from a young woman with acute or convalescent COVID-19. In DNA, the CDR3 is TGCAGTGCTAGTTCCAGGGGGCTTTACTATGGCTACACCTTC. Amino acid sequence: CSASSRGLYYGYTF.